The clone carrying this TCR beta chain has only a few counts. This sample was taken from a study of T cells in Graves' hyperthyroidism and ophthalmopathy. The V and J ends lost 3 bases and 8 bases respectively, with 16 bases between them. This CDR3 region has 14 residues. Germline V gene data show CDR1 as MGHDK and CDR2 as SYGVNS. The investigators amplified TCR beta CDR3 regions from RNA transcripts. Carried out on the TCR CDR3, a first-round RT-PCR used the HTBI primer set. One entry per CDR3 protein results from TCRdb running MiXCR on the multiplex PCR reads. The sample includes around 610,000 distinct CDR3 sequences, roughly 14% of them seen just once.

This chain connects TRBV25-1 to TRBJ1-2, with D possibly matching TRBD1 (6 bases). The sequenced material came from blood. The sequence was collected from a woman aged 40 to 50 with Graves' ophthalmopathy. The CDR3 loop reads CASSESQLRGGYTF. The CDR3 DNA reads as TGTGCCAGCAGTGAGTCACAGTTAAGGGGGGGCTACACCTTC.